These 24 T cell receptor beta chains share one sample of origin, sequenced in a study of cytomegalovirus exposure and HLA in healthy donors. It was with 60 Vbeta and 13 Jbeta primers that the PCR ran. Sequenced by immunoSEQ multiplex PCR; TCRdb stores in-frame clones only, minus some. Of some 120,000 clones listed, 75% to 80% are singletons. Sequenced input: PBMCs. These receptors all stem from a woman between 35 and 50 years old in good health and CMV-seronegative.

The chain uses TRBV27 and TRBJ2-5; 11 nucleotides line up with TRBD1. Gene TRBJ2-7 matches the end of the DNA better, so the J call may be wrong. In germline, CDR1 is MNHEY, CDR2 SMNVEV (reference sequence). This CDR3 comprises 19 residues. CDR3 residues: CASSPVWDRGLVSSYEQYF. The CDR3 bases are TGTGCCAGCAGCCCCGTGTGGGACAGGGGGTTAGTCAGCTCCTACGAGCAGTACTTC.

The rearrangement uses TRBV4-1 and TRBJ2-5; no reliable D call. The better agreement between TRBJ2-7 and the DNA end casts doubt on the J call. This CDR3 has 14 amino acids. The germline gives CDR1 MGHRA, CDR2 YSYEKL. CDR3: CASSLRSLAYEQYF. The CDR3 DNA reads TGCGCCAGCAGCCTCCGTAGCCTTGCCTACGAGCAGTACTTC.

The chain combines TRBV5-6 with TRBJ1-3, with D maybe TRBD1 (5 bases). The germline V gene has CDR1 SGHDT and CDR2 YYEEEE. V lost 1 base to trimming and J lost 1 base, with 12 bases between them. The CDR3 is made up of 16 amino acids. The CDR3 nucleotides read TGTGCCAGCAGCTTGCCGGGGGGACCTTCTGGAAACACCATATATTTT. This encodes CASSLPGGPSGNTIYF.

The chain carries TRBV5-1 and TRBJ2-1; 8 bases agree with TRBD2. The length of the CDR3 is 16 residues. Germline V gives CDR1 SGHRS, CDR2 YFSETQ. V was pared by 4 bases and J by 0 bases, with 6 bases of the junction left unmatched. The CDR3 sequence is CASSPTSGASYNEQFF. DNA for the CDR3: TGCGCCAGCAGCCCAACTAGCGGTGCCTCCTACAATGAGCAGTTCTTC.

In regard to this clone: The germline gene is not matched at one end of the junction; a read error may be the cause. V usage is TRBV9 and J usage is TRBJ2-1; the match to TRBD2 covers 12 bases. The V gene's germline CDR1 is SGDLS and CDR2 YYNGEE. This CDR3 has 14 residues. CDR3 loop: CASSVGDRLAGVIF. CDR3 nucleotides: TGTGCCAGCAGCGTAGGGGACCGACTAGCGGGAGTGATCTTC. The complete variable domain, with remaining parts taken from reference TRBV9 and TRBJ2-1, reads DSGVTQTPKHLITATGQRVTLRCSPRSGDLSVYWYQQSLDQGLQFLIQYYNGEERAKGNILERFSAQQFPDLHSELNLSSLELGDSALYFCASSVGDRLAGVIFGPGTRLTVL.

J is TRBJ2-5 and V is TRBV11-1; perhaps TRBD1 as D (5 bases). CDR1 is SGHAT and CDR2 is FQDESV in the germline V gene (reference sequence). V was pared by 5 bases and J by 5 bases, with 15 bases between. The CDR3 sequence is 14 residues long. This CDR3 reads CASSPPLAGETQYF. CDR3 DNA sequence: TGTGCCAGCAGCCCCCCCCTGGCAGGGGAGACCCAGTACTTC.

This chain joins TRBV7-2 and TRBJ2-5; 8 bases line up with TRBD1. V gave up 5 bases and J gave up 5 bases; unmatched junction bases: 4. The CDR3 has 13 residues. CDR1 is SGHTA, CDR2 FQGNSA, per germline. The CDR3 region is CASSPRGRETQYF. The CDR3 DNA sequence: TGTGCCAGCAGCCCCAGGGGGCGCGAGACCCAGTACTTC.

The CDR3 nucleotides read TGTGCCAGCAGCCCGGCCCCCCGGACATCCAGCCACGAGCAGTACTTC. This gives the protein CASSPAPRTSSHEQYF. The chain carries TRBV7-9 and TRBJ2-7, with D perhaps TRBD1 (5 bases). Trimming cost V 5 bases and J 5 bases, with 22 bases left between them. This CDR3 has 16 residues. The germline V gene has CDR1 SEHNR and CDR2 FQNEAQ (reference sequence).

This chain links TRBV6-1 with TRBJ2-1; TRBD1 might be the D (6 bases). V lost 2 bases to trimming and J lost 11 bases, with 16 bases between them. Germline V gene lookup returns CDR1 MNHNS and CDR2 SASEGT. This CDR3 has 14 amino acids. CDR3 region: CASSESVGHPKQFF. CDR3 nucleotides: TGTGCCAGCAGTGAAAGTGTGGGACACCCTAAGCAGTTCTTC.

The chain recombines TRBV5-1 with TRBJ2-5, with D tentatively TRBD2 (6 bases). From germline, CDR1 is SGHRS and CDR2 YFSETQ. There are 14 residues in the CDR3. V lost 0 bases and J 7 bases, leaving 13 bases between the germline ends. In DNA, the CDR3 is TGCGCCAGCAGCTTGGACGGGGGTCTCGGGACCCAGTACTTC. Protein: CASSLDGGLGTQYF.

This clone was counted a few times. The chain links TRBV7-6 to TRBJ1-1, with D perhaps matching TRBD1 (5 bases). The germline V gene encodes CDR1 SGHVS and CDR2 FNYEAQ. CDR3 length: 17 residues. V lost 1 base and J 0 bases, leaving 15 bases between the germline ends. The CDR3 sequence is CASSLEWGGQMNTEAFF. The CDR3 bases are TGTGCCAGCAGCTTAGAATGGGGAGGACAAATGAACACTGAAGCTTTCTTT.

There are a few counts of this clone. The chain employs TRBV11-2 and TRBJ1-1; 8 bases line up with TRBD1. Germline loops: CDR1 SGHAT, CDR2 FQNNGV. V trimming: 2 bases; J trimming: 8 bases; junction bases outside the gene matches: 10. This CDR3 has 15 residues. CDR3 DNA sequence: TGTGCCAGCAGCTTATCTTGGGTGAGACAGGGGGAAGCTTTCTTT. Its protein is CASSLSWVRQGEAFF.

The rearrangement joins TRBV9 to TRBJ2-7; 11 nucleotides agree with TRBD2. The CDR3 is 15 residues long. Germline CDR1 and CDR2: SGDLS and YYNGEE. With V trimmed by 0 bases and J by 4 bases, 3 bases remained unmatched. CDR3 sequence (DNA): TGTGCCAGCAGCGTAGGCCGGACTAGCGGGTACGAGCAGTACTTC. Its translation is CASSVGRTSGYEQYF.

The rearrangement joins TRBV5-1 to TRBJ1-5; a possible D gene is TRBD1 (6 bases). The CDR3 consists of 17 residues. Germline CDR1 and CDR2: SGHRS and YFSETQ. The ends were cut back, 5 bases at V and 0 bases at J, with 18 bases in the middle. CDR3 nucleotides: TGCGCCAGCAGACCCCAGGGGCAGACGTATAGCAATCAGCCCCAGCATTTT. Translation gives CASRPQGQTYSNQPQHF.

The chain links TRBV9 to TRBJ2-7, with a weak D call TRBD1 (5 bases). The CDR3 is 15 residues long. V was shortened by 2 bases and J by 0 bases, with 12 bases between the two germline ends. The germline V gene encodes CDR1 SGDLS and CDR2 YYNGEE. CDR3 protein: CASSVAGHPSYEQYF. The CDR3 region has the DNA TGTGCCAGCAGCGTCGCCGGACATCCCTCCTACGAGCAGTACTTC.

The chain couples TRBV7-2 to TRBJ1-3; the match to TRBD1 covers 8 bases. CDR1 is SGHTA, CDR2 FQGNSA, per germline. V shed 3 bases, J shed 0 bases, and the junction held 7 bases outside the gene matches. This CDR3 contains 17 residues. The CDR3: CASSFSGGASSGNTIYF. The CDR3 DNA is TGTGCCAGCAGCTTTTCAGGGGGCGCATCCTCTGGAAACACCATATATTTT.

This chain connects TRBV7-3 to TRBJ2-7; TRBD1 matches 9 bases. Per germline, CDR1 SGHTA and CDR2 FQGTGA. The CDR3 is 15 residues long. J was trimmed by 3 bases and V by 4 bases; bases with no gene match: 7. The CDR3 here is CASSWQTGGNYEQYF. CDR3 coding DNA: TGTGCCAGCAGCTGGCAGACAGGGGGAAACTACGAGCAGTACTTC. The full variable domain, in which reference TRBV7-3 and TRBJ2-7 provide the parts outside the CDR3, is GAGVSQTPSNKVTEKGKYVELRCDPISGHTALYWYRQSLGQGPEFLIYFQGTGAADDSGLPNDRFFAVRPEGSVSTLKIQRTERGDSAVYLCASSWQTGGNYEQYFGPGTRLTVT.

The rearrangement links TRBV7-2 to TRBJ1-2; TRBD1 aligns across 9 bases. The CDR3 is made up of 15 amino acids. Germline V gene lookup returns CDR1 SGHTA and CDR2 FQGNSA. Trimming removed 5 bases from V and 5 bases from J; junction bases left unmatched: 9. The CDR3 DNA reads TGTGCCAGCAGCCCTAGGACAGGGGATGGGTATGGCTACACCTTC. It codes for CASSPRTGDGYGYTF.

The DNA for the CDR3 is TGTGCCAGCACTCTGCGGAGTATTGGGCAGTACTTC. As protein: CASTLRSIGQYF. The chain joins TRBV28 to TRBJ2-7; no clear D. The CDR3 is 12 residues long. Per the germline V gene, CDR1 is MDHEN and CDR2 is SYDVKM. V was trimmed by 7 bases and J by 9 bases, leaving 16 bases between them.

This clone was counted a single time. The genes are TRBV6-5 and TRBJ2-1; 10 bases are a match to TRBD2. V gave up 5 bases and J gave up 9 bases; unmatched junction bases: 4. Germline V gene data show CDR1 as MNHEY and CDR2 as SVGAGI. This CDR3 is 13 amino acids long. CDR3 sequence reads: CASSRQRGGEQFF. As DNA, the CDR3 is TGTGCCAGCAGTCGTCAGCGGGGGGGTGAGCAGTTCTTC.

This sequence joins TRBV4-2 and TRBJ2-6, with 10 bases fitting TRBD1. CDR3 length: 17 residues. CDR1 is LGHNA and CDR2 is YNFKEQ in the germline V gene. V dropped 4 bases and J dropped 0; count of bases not matched to a gene: 3. The chain's CDR3 is CASSRTGGSSGANVLTF. In nucleotides, the CDR3 is TGTGCCAGCAGCCGGACAGGGGGGTCCTCTGGGGCCAACGTCCTGACTTTC.

This chain joins TRBV19 and TRBJ1-5; D remains unclear. Germline V gives CDR1 LNHDA, CDR2 SQIVND (reference sequence). With 3 bases removed from V and 5 bases from J, the gap between germline ends came to 14 bases. This CDR3 is 15 amino acids long. CDR3 loop: CASSISVTVHQPQHF. CDR3 nucleotide sequence: TGTGCCAGTAGTATCTCGGTTACGGTCCATCAGCCCCAGCATTTT.

The chain employs TRBV7-9 and TRBJ2-1; 7 nucleotides agree with TRBD1. Germline CDR1 SEHNR, CDR2 FQNEAQ (reference sequence). The CDR3 totals 14 residues. V shed 2 bases and J 7 bases; nucleotides not matched to a gene: 5. Here the CDR3 reads CASSLSTGMNEQFF. The CDR3 DNA follows: TGTGCCAGCAGCTTATCGACAGGGATGAATGAGCAGTTCTTC.

This chain links TRBV6-5 with TRBJ1-4; tentatively, D is TRBD1 (6 bases). This CDR3 is 14 amino acids long. Trimming removed 0 bases at V and 8 bases at J, with 10 bases between. CDR1 and CDR2 from the germline V gene are MNHEY and SVGAGI. The CDR3 region has the DNA TGTGCCAGCAGTTACTCTACAGGGTCCGAAAAACTGTTTTTT. Translating gives CASSYSTGSEKLFF.